The 32 T cell receptor beta chains below come from one sample, sequenced in a study of blood T cell repertoires in COVID-19. Clones were read by immunoSEQ multiplex PCR, and TCRdb kept only the in-frame ones, dropping some. The profile shows a few hundred thousand clones, around 90% of them singletons. Sequencing input: PBMCs or T cells enriched from blood (not recorded which). Receptors originate from a woman between 45 and 60 years old with acute COVID-19.

This clone has more than one count but fewer than ten. The chain carries TRBV5-1 and TRBJ2-7; 7 bases align to TRBD2. The CDR3 covers 17 residues. Per the germline V gene, CDR1 is SGHRS and CDR2 is YFSETQ. Trimming at V came to 0 bases and at J to 7 bases, leaving 16 bases not matched to a gene. Written as DNA, the CDR3 is TGCGCCAGCAGCTTGGGTCTAGCGGACTACCTAACGCGGGAGCAGTACTTC. Translation: CASSLGLADYLTREQYF.

The chain combines TRBV28 with TRBJ1-1; D call uncertain. Trimming shortened V by 1 base and J by 5 bases, and 14 bases separated the two germline ends. The CDR3 contains 15 residues. Germline values: CDR1 MDHEN, CDR2 SYDVKM. The CDR3 loop is CASSLSPRGGTEAFF. For the CDR3, the DNA is TGTGCCAGCAGTTTATCCCCCCGGGGAGGAACTGAAGCTTTCTTT.

The rearrangement joins TRBV18 to TRBJ1-3; tentative D call: TRBD1 (6 bases). There are 16 residues in the CDR3. Germline CDR1 and CDR2: KGHSH and LQKENI. With 1 base removed from V and 4 bases from J, the gap between germline ends came to 14 bases. The CDR3, as DNA: TGTGCCAGCTCACCACGGACCGGGACATCCGGAAACACCATATATTTT. It is translated as CASSPRTGTSGNTIYF. Variable domain in full (rest from reference TRBV18 and TRBJ1-3): NAGVMQNPRHLVRRRGQEARLRCSPMKGHSHVYWYRQLPEEGLKFMVYLQKENIIDESGMPKERFSAEFPKEGPSILRIQQVVRGDSAAYFCASSPRTGTSGNTIYFGEGSWLTVV.

This chain joins TRBV5-1 and TRBJ2-2; perhaps TRBD1 as D (5 bases). V lost 3 bases and J 5 bases, leaving 8 bases between the germline ends. The CDR3 is made up of 13 amino acids. Germline CDR1 reads SGHRS; CDR2 reads YFSETQ. CDR3 DNA: TGCGCCAGCAGCTCCAGGGAAACCGGGGAGCTGTTTTTT. The encoded protein is CASSSRETGELFF.

This chain uses TRBV3-1 (or the pseudogene TRBV3-2) with TRBJ1-1, with unresolved D. Trimming removed 4 bases at V and 0 bases at J, with 6 bases between. The V gene's germline CDR1 is LGHDT and CDR2 YNNKEL (reference sequence). This CDR3 spans 13 amino acids. The CDR3 bases are TGTGCCAGCAGCCTCCGTATGAACACTGAAGCTTTCTTT. It is translated as CASSLRMNTEAFF.

This clone was counted once. CDR3 nucleotide sequence: TGTGCCAGCGCTGAATCGGGGTTCAATCAGCCCCAGCATTTT. Its protein is CASAESGFNQPQHF. This sequence joins TRBV27 and TRBJ1-5, with D unclear. With 8 bases removed from V and 3 bases from J, the gap between germline ends came to 14 bases. CDR1 and CDR2 (germline): MNHEY, SMNVEV (reference sequence). This CDR3 spans 14 amino acids.

This rearrangement joins TRBV6-5 to TRBJ2-7; 8 bases line up with TRBD1. V trimming: 2 bases; J trimming: 7 bases; junction bases outside the gene matches: 10. The germline gives CDR1 MNHEY, CDR2 SVGAGI. CDR3 length equals 15 residues. CDR3 protein: CASSYGDRPAGEQYF. CDR3 nucleotide sequence: TGTGCCAGCAGTTACGGGGACAGGCCCGCCGGGGAGCAGTACTTC.

The chain couples TRBV7-5 to TRBJ2-2; no check of the table's D call, TRBD1, against the DNA was made. TRBV7-5 is marked as a pseudogene. This CDR3 region has 19 residues. This CDR3 reads CVRSPRGPDRGHGTGELFF. The CDR3 region has the DNA TGTGTCAGAAGCCCTCGGGGGCCGGACAGGGGGCATGGCACCGGGGAGCTGTTTTTT.

The DNA for the CDR3 is TGTGCCAGCAGCCTTGGACTAGAAATTGGAGTCTACGAGCAGTACTTC. Translation gives CASSLGLEIGVYEQYF. The chain combines TRBV3-1 (or the pseudogene TRBV3-2) with TRBJ2-7; TRBD2 aligns across 7 bases. V trimming: 4 bases; J trimming: 3 bases; junction bases outside the gene matches: 12. Per germline, CDR1 LGHDT and CDR2 YNNKEL (reference sequence). The CDR3 totals 16 residues.

This clone appeared a single time. This chain connects TRBV4-1 to TRBJ2-7; D unresolved. With 1 base removed from V and 5 bases from J, the gap between germline ends came to 12 bases. CDR3 length equals 14 residues. The V gene's germline CDR1 is MGHRA and CDR2 YSYEKL. The CDR3 bases are TGCGCCAGCAGCCAAGTGGGTGCTAGAGACGAGCAGTACTTC. Residues: CASSQVGARDEQYF.

CDR3 DNA sequence: TGCGCCAGCAGCTTGGATAGTGTACTGAGCTCTGGGGCCAACGTCCTGACTTTC. Translated: CASSLDSVLSSGANVLTF. The V call is TRBV5-1, the J call TRBJ2-6, with D unresolved. CDR1 is SGHRS, CDR2 YFSETQ, per germline. The CDR3 is 18 amino acids. Between the trimmed V and J ends, which lost 0 bases and 0 bases, there was a span of 13 bases.

The chain couples TRBV19 to TRBJ2-5, with TRBD2 matching 11 bases. After removal of 5 bases from V and 7 bases from J, the junction contained 18 bases not matched to a gene. The germline gives CDR1 LNHDA, CDR2 SQIVND (reference sequence). CDR3 size: 18 residues. The CDR3, as DNA: TGTGCCAGTAGTCTAGCGGGGGGACTAGCAGGATCAAAAGGGACCCAGTACTTC. Its translation is CASSLAGGLAGSKGTQYF.

This chain connects TRBV4-3 to TRBJ2-7; no clear D gene. V lost 1 base and J lost 0, with 7 bases in between. The CDR3 runs 14 residues. Germline loops: CDR1 LGHNA, CDR2 YSLEER. The CDR3 nucleotides read TGCGCCAGCAGCCAAGGGTACAGCTCCTACGAGCAGTACTTC. Translated: CASSQGYSSYEQYF.

There are many counts of this clone. The rearrangement joins TRBV6-5 to TRBJ2-7; a possible D gene is TRBD1 (5 bases). CDR3 length: 13 residues. From germline, CDR1 is MNHEY and CDR2 SVGAGI. V dropped 10 bases and J dropped 3 bases, with 16 bases sitting between them. CDR3 DNA: TGTGCCACGTTCGGGTACCAGGGCTACGAGCAGTACTTC. Translating it yields CATFGYQGYEQYF.

J is TRBJ2-7 and V is TRBV11-3; 8 bases are shared with TRBD2. V was pared by 5 bases and J by 7 bases, with 13 bases of the junction left unmatched. The length of the CDR3 is 15 residues. Germline-derived CDR1 and CDR2 are SGHNT and YENEEA. The CDR3 here is CASSLSTAGGGEQYF. CDR3 in DNA: TGTGCCAGCAGCCTTTCCACGGCGGGAGGTGGGGAGCAGTACTTC. Variable domain in full (rest from reference TRBV11-3 and TRBJ2-7): EAGVVQSPRYKIIEKKQPVAFWCNPISGHNTLYWYLQNLGQGPELLIRYENEEAVDDSQLPKDRFSAERLKGVDSTLKIQPAELGDSAVYLCASSLSTAGGGEQYFGPGTRLTVT.

The chain couples TRBV7-9 to TRBJ1-2; 7 bases fit TRBD1. V shed 5 bases and J 2 bases; nucleotides not matched to a gene: 14. This CDR3 has 17 residues. Germline V gene sequence: CDR1 SEHNR, CDR2 FQNEAQ (reference sequence). The CDR3 region has the DNA TGTGCCAGCAGCGTTAGCTTTTGGGGACAGATAAACTATGGCTACACCTTC. Amino acid sequence: CASSVSFWGQINYGYTF.

J is TRBJ1-5 and V is TRBV19, with D maybe TRBD1 (6 bases). Germline values: CDR1 LNHDA, CDR2 SQIVND (reference sequence). CDR3 length: 15 residues. CDR3 loop: CASKVGGADNQPQHF. The CDR3 nucleotides are TGTGCGTCCAAGGTGGGGGGGGCGGACAATCAGCCCCAGCATTTT.

This chain connects TRBV12-1 to TRBJ2-5; TRBD2, the table's D call, lacks a check against the DNA. TRBV12-1 is recorded as a pseudogene. This CDR3 spans 17 amino acids. The CDR3 reads CASSLAPLGGSEETQYF. The CDR3 DNA follows: TGTGCCAGCAGCTTGGCTCCCCTCGGAGGGTCGGAGGAGACCCAGTACTTC.

The chain combines TRBV6-4 with TRBJ1-6; 7 bases agree with TRBD1. Germline V gene data show CDR1 as MRHNA and CDR2 as SNTAGT. There are 20 residues in the CDR3. V lost 6 bases and J lost 2; bases outside the gene matches: 19. This chain's CDR3 is CASSDPFPGQSFPYNSPLHF. CDR3 nucleotide sequence: TGTGCCAGCAGCGATCCCTTTCCGGGACAGTCCTTCCCCTATAATTCACCCCTCCACTTT.

The rearrangement joins TRBV6-1 to TRBJ2-7; maybe TRBD2 (5 bases). The CDR3 spans 15 residues. V lost 0 bases to trimming and J lost 0 bases, with 9 bases between them. Germline CDR1 reads MNHNS; CDR2 reads SASEGT. The chain's CDR3 is CASSEAEARSYEQYF. CDR3 DNA: TGTGCCAGCAGTGAAGCGGAGGCGCGCTCCTACGAGCAGTACTTC.

This clone was observed once. This chain links TRBV6-6 with TRBJ2-7, with D maybe TRBD1 (5 bases). The germline gives CDR1 MNHNY, CDR2 SVGAGI (reference sequence). CDR3 length: 15 amino acids. Trimming cost V 6 bases and J 3 bases, with 18 bases left between them. DNA of the CDR3: TGTGCCAGCAGCCGAGCAGGGTGGGCTAACTACGAGCAGTACTTC. This encodes CASSRAGWANYEQYF.

This chain connects TRBV27 to TRBJ2-7; 13 bases fit TRBD2. The CDR3 is made up of 19 amino acids. Germline CDR1 MNHEY, CDR2 SMNVEV (reference sequence). V was pared by 3 bases and J by 6 bases, with 17 bases of the junction left unmatched. CDR3 residues: CASSFSGLRTSGGGGEQYF. The DNA of the CDR3 is TGTGCCAGCAGTTTCAGTGGCCTAAGGACTAGCGGGGGCGGGGGCGAGCAGTACTTC.

The chain employs TRBV7-3 and TRBJ1-1; TRBD1 agrees at 7 bases. The CDR3 totals 15 residues. Germline V gene data show CDR1 as SGHTA and CDR2 as FQGTGA. V was clipped by 2 bases and J by 7 bases; unmatched bases: 10. The CDR3 nucleotides are TGTGCCAGCAGCTTAGGACTGAGGGGGCAAAATGAAGCTTTCTTT. Residues: CASSLGLRGQNEAFF.

The rearrangement links TRBV9 to TRBJ2-3; TRBD1 agrees at 7 bases. The trim removed 6 bases at V and 4 bases at J, leaving 14 bases unmatched. Looked up from germline, CDR1 is SGDLS and CDR2 is YYNGEE. The CDR3 consists of 16 residues. CDR3 amino acids: CASNKYGQGVPDTQYF. The CDR3 DNA sequence: TGTGCCAGCAATAAGTACGGGCAGGGGGTCCCAGATACGCAGTATTTT.

This sequence joins TRBV24-1 and TRBJ1-3; D not resolved. V lost 9 bases and J 4 bases, leaving 9 bases between the germline ends. The germline V gene has CDR1 KGHDR and CDR2 SFDVKD. This CDR3 is built from 12 residues. CDR3 nucleotide sequence: TGTGCCACCCCGTTAGAAGGAAACACCATATATTTT. Translating it yields CATPLEGNTIYF.

The rearrangement links TRBV7-2 to TRBJ1-2; D call uncertain. CDR3 length: 14 residues. V dropped 3 bases and J dropped 2 bases, with 10 bases sitting between them. Germline CDR1 is SGHTA and CDR2 is FQGNSA. CDR3 bases: TGTGCCAGCAGCTTCCGGTACCCAAACTATGGCTACACCTTC. Residues: CASSFRYPNYGYTF.

V usage is TRBV5-1 and J usage is TRBJ2-1; D gene unclear. The CDR3 sequence is 16 residues long. Trimming shortened V by 1 base and J by 5 bases, and 16 bases separated the two germline ends. Germline values: CDR1 SGHRS, CDR2 YFSETQ. CDR3 sequence (DNA): TGCGCCAGCAGCTTGTCGCCCTCCCTACCTAACAATGAGCAGTTCTTC. Amino acid sequence: CASSLSPSLPNNEQFF.

In regard to this clone: The CDR3 does not end in the conserved phenylalanine or tryptophan, so this is likely a read error. It is unclear where the CDR3 begins or ends on the DNA, so no DNA is shown, and the CDR3 is as TCRdb lists it. The rearrangement joins TRBV19 to TRBJ1-6. CDR1 is LNHDA, CDR2 SQIVND, per germline (reference sequence). The CDR3 contains 8 residues when both ends are counted. This CDR3 reads CASSRAGR.

This sequence joins TRBV3-1 (or the pseudogene TRBV3-2) and TRBJ2-7; 9 bases fit TRBD1. Per the germline V gene, CDR1 is LGHDT and CDR2 is YNNKEL (reference sequence). V shed 4 bases, J shed 13 bases, and the junction held 20 bases outside the gene matches. The CDR3 runs to 16 residues. Here the CDR3 DNA reads TGTGCCAGCAGCCCGCCCCGGGACAGGGCCCCCGGGACACTCTACTTC. Protein sequence: CASSPPRDRAPGTLYF.

The V call is TRBV9, the J call TRBJ2-2, with 10 positions matching TRBD2. Germline V gene data show CDR1 as SGDLS and CDR2 as YYNGEE. The ends lost 4 bases at V and 1 base at J; junction bases unmatched: 4. CDR3 length equals 16 residues. This chain's CDR3 is CASSTRTSGNTGELFF. CDR3 in DNA: TGTGCCAGCAGCACTCGGACTAGCGGGAACACCGGGGAGCTGTTTTTT.

This chain connects TRBV7-9 to TRBJ1-1, with D hard to call. Germline loops: CDR1 SEHNR, CDR2 FQNEAQ (reference sequence). V gave up 3 bases and J gave up 3 bases, with 11 bases separating them. The CDR3 loop spans 14 amino acids. CDR3 DNA: TGTGCCAGCAGCTTTCGGGCGAGGGACACTGAAGCTTTCTTT. It is translated as CASSFRARDTEAFF. Combining the CDR3 with reference TRBV7-9 and TRBJ1-1 gives the whole variable domain DTGVSQNPRHKITKRGQNVTFRCDPISEHNRLYWYRQTLGQGPEFLTYFQNEAQLEKSRLLSDRFSAERPKGSFSTLEIQRTEQGDSAMYLCASSFRARDTEAFFGQGTRLTVV.

The chain has TRBV4-3 and TRBJ2-1; 12 nucleotides match TRBD2. The CDR3 contains 15 residues. In germline, CDR1 is LGHNA, CDR2 YSLEER. Losses at the gene ends were 7 bases for V and 7 bases for J; bases not matched to a gene: 8. In nucleotides, the CDR3 is TGCGCCAGCACCAGACTAGCGGGAGAGGATAATGAGCAGTTCTTC. This encodes CASTRLAGEDNEQFF.